The sample holds one count of the clone carrying this T cell receptor (beta chain). What it binds is not known. Specified treatment: oral pan-JAK inhibitor, 5-10 mg twice daily. The entry originates in a study of CD8+ T cells in alopecia areata. Study as a whole: Percent of scalp involved defined treated patients' severity scores.

Germline assignment: CDR1 SGHDT and CDR2 YYEEEE. The CDR3 is 16 residues long. V lost 4 bases to trimming and J lost 7 bases; unmatched junction nucleotides: 8. Once RNA had been extracted, it was reverse transcribed into cDNA to act as the sequencing template. The protocol was immunoSEQ multiplex PCR, while the TCRdb copy is restricted to in-frame clones and leaves out a portion. The sample has some 110,000 clones; roughly three fifths are singletons. Study results and caveats: There were many expanded lesional clones persisting in scalp and blood during tofacitinib. The study found tofacitinib significantly decreased scalp clonality and expanded CD8+ clones among the top 100.

The source of this sequence is a human donor with alopecia areata. The chain recombines TRBV5-6 with TRBJ2-1; 13 positions agree with TRBD2. The input for sequencing was CD8+ T cells sorted from blood, taken at week 24, from a patient treated with tofacitinib. The CDR3 here is CASSPMGLAGTNEQFF. Here the CDR3 DNA reads TGTGCCAGCAGCCCGATGGGACTAGCGGGGACGAATGAGCAGTTCTTC.